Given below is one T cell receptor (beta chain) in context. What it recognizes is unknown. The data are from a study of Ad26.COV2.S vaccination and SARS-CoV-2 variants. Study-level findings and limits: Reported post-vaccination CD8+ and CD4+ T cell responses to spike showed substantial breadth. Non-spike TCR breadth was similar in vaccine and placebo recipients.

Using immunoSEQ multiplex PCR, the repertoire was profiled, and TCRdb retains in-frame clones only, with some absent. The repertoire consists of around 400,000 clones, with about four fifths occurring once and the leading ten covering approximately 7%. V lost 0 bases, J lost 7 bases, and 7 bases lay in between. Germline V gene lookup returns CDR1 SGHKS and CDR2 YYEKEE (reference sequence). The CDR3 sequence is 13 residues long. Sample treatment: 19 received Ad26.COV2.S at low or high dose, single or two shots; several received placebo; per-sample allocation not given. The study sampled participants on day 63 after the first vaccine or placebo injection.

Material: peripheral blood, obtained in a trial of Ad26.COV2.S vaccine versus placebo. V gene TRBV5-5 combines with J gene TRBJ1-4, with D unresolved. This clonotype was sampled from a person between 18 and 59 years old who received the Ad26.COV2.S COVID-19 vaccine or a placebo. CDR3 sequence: CASSLAYVEKLFF. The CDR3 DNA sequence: TGTGCCAGCAGCTTGGCCTATGTTGAAAAACTGTTTTTT.